The source of this TCR beta chain is a study of shared clonotypes between healthy human individuals. V shed 3 bases and J shed 5 bases, with 23 bases lying between them. This CDR3 is 18 amino acids long. Germline-derived CDR1 and CDR2 are MGHRA and YSYEKL. The naive CD8 fraction comprised CD45RO-negative cells positively selected for CCR7 and excluded terminally differentiated effector memory CD45RA+ cells. The data were produced by immunoSEQ multiplex PCR, yet TCRdb's version contains in-frame clones alone and is incomplete. The sample lists about 2 million clones; approximately 95% were seen once. The rearrangement uses TRBV4-1 and TRBJ1-5; a weak D match, TRBD1 (6 bases). Sequencing was performed on naive CD8+ T cells sorted from blood. The source is a man younger than 35 in good health. DNA for the CDR3: TGCGCCAGCAGCCACGACAGGACATCCAGTGAGGTGGATCAGCCCCAGCATTTT. Protein product: CASSHDRTSSEVDQPQHF.